The 29 T cell receptor beta chains below all came from one sample that was sequenced in a study of cytomegalovirus exposure and HLA in healthy donors. TCRdb keeps only in-frame clones here, not all; method: immunoSEQ multiplex PCR. The sample lists about 130,000 clones, approximately 90% seen once, with about 6.6% in the top ten. The sample consisted of PBMCs. These receptors all come from a woman between 25 and 40 years old in good health and CMV-seropositive.

This chain's CDR3 is CASSSEGVYEQYF. The CDR3 nucleotides read TGTGCCAGCAGCTCGGAAGGGGTCTACGAGCAGTACTTC. The chain carries TRBV5-4 and TRBJ2-7; weak D call: TRBD1 (5 bases). Germline-derived CDR1 and CDR2 are SGHNT and YYREEE (reference sequence). The CDR3 has 13 residues. V was pared by 3 bases and J by 3 bases, with 10 bases between.

The chain uses TRBV28 and TRBJ1-5; D gene uncertain. Germline V gene data show CDR1 as MDHEN and CDR2 as SYDVKM. Trimming took off 2 bases at V and 0 bases at J, with 8 bases between the two ends. The CDR3 is 15 residues long. CDR3 amino acids: CASSLPGASNQPQHF. CDR3 sequence (DNA): TGTGCCAGCAGTTTACCAGGCGCTAGCAATCAGCCCCAGCATTTT.

This chain joins TRBV23-1 and TRBJ2-3, with 12 bases matching TRBD2. TRBV23-1 is reported as an ORF; its role is uncertain. The CDR3 runs 15 residues. V trimming: 9 bases; J trimming: 4 bases; junction bases outside the gene matches: 8. This CDR3 is CASAARTSGADTQYF. CDR3 sequence (DNA): TGCGCCAGTGCCGCCCGGACTAGCGGGGCAGATACGCAGTATTTT.

The chain combines TRBV6-1 with TRBJ1-5; possibly TRBD1 for D (6 bases). The CDR3 has 15 amino acids. The V gene's germline CDR1 is MNHNS and CDR2 SASEGT. V lost 5 bases and J 7 bases, leaving 18 bases between the germline ends. CDR3 protein: CASSIPNRVTQPQHF. The CDR3 bases are TGTGCCAGCAGTATACCTAACAGGGTTACCCAGCCCCAGCATTTT.

The chain has TRBV7-9 and TRBJ2-1; D might be TRBD1 (6 bases). The CDR3 runs 13 residues. V lost 7 bases, J lost 7 bases, and 14 bases lay in between. Germline lookup yields CDR1 SEHNR and CDR2 FQNEAQ (reference sequence). DNA of the CDR3: TGTGCCAGCAAAAGACAGGCAGAGAATGAGCAGTTCTTC. Translated: CASKRQAENEQFF.

The rearrangement uses TRBV19 and TRBJ1-5; no firm D call. The germline V gene has CDR1 LNHDA and CDR2 SQIVND (reference sequence). V shed 8 bases and J shed 0 bases, with 8 bases lying between them. This CDR3 contains 13 residues. The CDR3 DNA follows: TGTGCCAGTTCTAAGAATAGCAATCAGCCCCAGCATTTT. Amino acids: CASSKNSNQPQHF.

The chain has TRBV27 and TRBJ2-1; D remains unclear. In germline, CDR1 is MNHEY, CDR2 SMNVEV (reference sequence). The CDR3 extends over 14 amino acids. V was cut by 5 bases and J by 3 bases, with 11 bases left in between. The CDR3 DNA sequence: TGTGCCAGCAGTGGCCTCTCCGACTACAATGAGCAGTTCTTC. Protein: CASSGLSDYNEQFF.

The V gene is TRBV9, the J gene TRBJ1-4, with 10 nucleotides matching TRBD1. Per the germline V gene, CDR1 is SGDLS and CDR2 is YYNGEE. J gave up 8 bases and V 4 bases, and 11 bases lay outside the gene matches. The CDR3 has 16 residues. This CDR3 is CASSPEGTGDNEKLFF. The DNA for the CDR3 is TGTGCCAGCAGCCCTGAAGGGACAGGGGACAACGAAAAACTGTTTTTT.

This clone was observed a handful of times. The V and J genes are TRBV6-1 and TRBJ2-7, with TRBD2 identical over 12 bases. This CDR3 is built from 16 residues. V lost 3 bases and J lost 2; bases outside the gene matches: 5. Germline CDR1 and CDR2: MNHNS and SASEGT. This CDR3 is CASSDPSGGDPYEQYF. DNA for the CDR3: TGTGCCAGCAGTGACCCTAGCGGGGGGGATCCCTACGAGCAGTACTTC.

The chain uses TRBV5-1 and TRBJ1-2; the match to TRBD1 covers 9 bases. J was trimmed by 6 bases and V by 4 bases; bases with no gene match: 10. This CDR3 comprises 15 residues. The germline V gene encodes CDR1 SGHRS and CDR2 YFSETQ. Written as DNA, the CDR3 is TGCGCCAGCAGCGCCACTCCGGGACAGGGCCATGGCTACACCTTC. This encodes CASSATPGQGHGYTF.

V gene TRBV6-4 combines with J gene TRBJ1-2; D remains unclear. The CDR3 covers 15 residues. Looked up from germline, CDR1 is MRHNA and CDR2 is SNTAGT. Trimming removed 0 bases from V and 6 bases from J, with 14 bases in between. CDR3 coding DNA: TGTGCCAGCAGTGACTCGAATAGAGGGATGGATGGCTACACCTTC. Translated, it gives CASSDSNRGMDGYTF.

The chain couples TRBV27 to TRBJ2-1, with TRBD1 identical over 10 bases. This CDR3 is built from 13 residues. J lost 8 bases, V lost 7 bases, and 5 bases had no gene match. CDR1 and CDR2 from the germline V gene are MNHEY and SMNVEV (reference sequence). The CDR3 loop reads CASTTGGEDEQFF. In nucleotides, the CDR3 is TGTGCCAGCACGACAGGGGGCGAGGATGAGCAGTTCTTC.

This sequence joins TRBV15 and TRBJ1-5, with D possibly being TRBD1 (5 bases). This CDR3 has 14 residues. Germline V gives CDR1 LNHNV, CDR2 YYDKDF (reference sequence). Trimming removed 0 bases at V and 3 bases at J, with 6 bases between. CDR3 amino acids: CATSREQDNQPQHF. The DNA for the CDR3 is TGTGCCACCAGCAGAGAACAGGACAATCAGCCCCAGCATTTT.

This chain links TRBV5-1 with TRBJ2-5, with 8 bases lining up with TRBD2. J gave up 5 bases and V 0 bases, and 6 bases lay outside the gene matches. Germline CDR1 and CDR2: SGHRS and YFSETQ. The CDR3 consists of 15 residues. The chain's CDR3 is CASSLVAGGKETQYF. The CDR3, as DNA: TGCGCCAGCAGCTTGGTGGCGGGGGGCAAGGAGACCCAGTACTTC.

This chain uses TRBV5-5 with TRBJ2-7, with TRBD1 matching over 12 bases. Germline lookup yields CDR1 SGHKS and CDR2 YYEKEE (reference sequence). V shed 5 bases, J shed 7 bases, and the junction held 13 bases outside the gene matches. This CDR3 is 16 amino acids long. CDR3 DNA: TGTGCCAGCAGGTTCTTACCGGGACAGGGGGCAGGAGAGCAGTACTTC. It specifies CASRFLPGQGAGEQYF.

This chain connects TRBV5-1 to TRBJ2-5; 11 bases line up with TRBD2. Germline V gene sequence: CDR1 SGHRS, CDR2 YFSETQ. The CDR3 extends over 18 amino acids. V lost 1 base to trimming and J lost 9 bases; unmatched junction nucleotides: 17. CDR3 in DNA: TGCGCCAGCAGCTTGCGGCTAGCGGGAGGAACAACTCCAAAGGCCCAGTACTTC. Protein product: CASSLRLAGGTTPKAQYF. The full variable domain, its missing parts supplied by reference TRBV5-1 and TRBJ2-5, is KAGVTQTPRYLIKTRGQQVTLSCSPISGHRSVSWYQQTPGQGLQFLFEYFSETQRNKGNFPGRFSGRQFSNSRSEMNVSTLELGDSALYLCASSLRLAGGTTPKAQYFGPGTRLLVL.

The chain recombines TRBV19 with TRBJ2-7; 9 nucleotides agree with TRBD2. Germline V gives CDR1 LNHDA, CDR2 SQIVND (reference sequence). There are 15 residues in the CDR3. J gave up 3 bases and V 0 bases, and 3 bases lay outside the gene matches. The CDR3 protein is CASSIDLAGNYEQYF. CDR3 DNA sequence: TGTGCCAGTAGTATAGATCTAGCGGGGAACTACGAGCAGTACTTC.

V and J are TRBV6-1 and TRBJ2-3; 10 bases match TRBD1. The CDR3 contains 14 residues. V dropped 4 bases and J dropped 4; count of bases not matched to a gene: 2. Germline lookup yields CDR1 MNHNS and CDR2 SASEGT. The CDR3: CASSGQGAPDTQYF. CDR3 DNA sequence: TGTGCCAGCAGTGGACAGGGGGCCCCAGATACGCAGTATTTT.

V gene TRBV19 combines with J gene TRBJ1-2; tentative D call: TRBD1 (6 bases). Per germline, CDR1 LNHDA and CDR2 SQIVND (reference sequence). The CDR3 extends over 15 amino acids. The CDR3 region is CVSRDTALTNYGYTF. The DNA of the CDR3 is TGTGTCTCTAGGGACACAGCCCTTACTAACTATGGCTACACCTTC.

The chain uses TRBV6-1 and TRBJ2-2, with TRBD1 as a possible D gene (6 bases). This CDR3 region has 14 residues. V lost 3 bases, J lost 5 bases, and 10 bases lay in between. CDR1 and CDR2 (germline): MNHNS, SASEGT. DNA of the CDR3: TGTGCCAGCAGTGAGCAGGGGCTAACCGGGGAGCTGTTTTTT. This sequence encodes CASSEQGLTGELFF.

The J gene is TRBJ1-6, the V gene TRBV19; D may be TRBD1 (6 bases). Trimming removed 6 bases from V and 7 bases from J, with 13 bases in between. The CDR3 is 14 amino acids. The germline CDR1 and CDR2 sequences are LNHDA and SQIVND (reference sequence). CDR3 DNA: TGTGCCAGTAGCCCAGGGGATTGGAATTCACCCCTCCACTTT. Translating gives CASSPGDWNSPLHF.

The chain has TRBV5-4 and TRBJ2-7; TRBD1 matches 10 bases. CDR1 is SGHNT, CDR2 YYREEE, per germline (reference sequence). Trimming cost V 4 bases and J 3 bases; bases outside gene matches: 7. This CDR3 has 15 amino acids. The CDR3 DNA reads as TGTGCCAGCAGCCGCACCGGGACAGGGGACTACGAGCAGTACTTC. Protein sequence: CASSRTGTGDYEQYF.

The J gene is TRBJ2-1, the V gene TRBV2; 9 bases match TRBD2. The CDR3 consists of 15 residues. J lost 3 bases, V lost 6 bases, and 6 bases had no gene match. Germline V gene lookup returns CDR1 SNHLY and CDR2 FYNNEI. Written as DNA, the CDR3 is TGTGCCAGCAGCGCCGAGACTAGCGGCTACAATGAGCAGTTCTTC. The encoded protein is CASSAETSGYNEQFF.

The rearrangement links TRBV28 to TRBJ2-1, with TRBD1 matching over 10 bases. Germline V gene lookup returns CDR1 MDHEN and CDR2 SYDVKM. The J segment lost 8 bases and the V segment lost 4 bases, leaving 11 bases of the junction unmatched. This CDR3 is built from 16 residues. The CDR3 reads CASSYPWTGGSDEQFF. The CDR3, as DNA: TGTGCCAGCAGTTACCCCTGGACAGGGGGGTCCGATGAGCAGTTCTTC.

The chain uses TRBV6-6 and TRBJ2-3, with TRBD2 as a possible D gene (6 bases). This CDR3 has 15 amino acids. In germline, CDR1 is MNHNY, CDR2 SVGAGI (reference sequence). The V and J ends lost 2 bases and 2 bases respectively, with 11 bases between them. CDR3 in DNA: TGTGCCAGCAGTTACCCCCCGGGGGACACAGATACGCAGTATTTT. Encoded protein: CASSYPPGDTDTQYF.

The V and J genes are TRBV6-1 and TRBJ2-1, with D maybe TRBD2 (5 bases). Germline lookup yields CDR1 MNHNS and CDR2 SASEGT. The CDR3 extends over 14 amino acids. Trimming took off 9 bases at V and 4 bases at J, with 16 bases between the two ends. CDR3 nucleotides: TGTGCCAGTAATCAAGGACTGCGTTACAATGAGCAGTTCTTC. This codes for CASNQGLRYNEQFF.

The chain is built from TRBV7-2 and TRBJ2-1; D might be TRBD2 (5 bases). CDR1 is SGHTA and CDR2 is FQGNSA in the germline V gene. V was trimmed by 2 bases and J by 5 bases, leaving 10 bases between them. The CDR3 length is 14 residues. CDR3 nucleotide sequence: TGTGCCAGCAGCTTATGGTCTAGCAACAATGAGCAGTTCTTC. Translation: CASSLWSSNNEQFF.

The chain combines TRBV5-1 with TRBJ2-7, with D unresolved. CDR1 and CDR2 (germline): SGHRS, YFSETQ. Trimming shortened V by 1 base and J by 0 bases, and 8 bases separated the two germline ends. This CDR3 is 14 amino acids long. In DNA form, the CDR3 reads TGCGCCAGCAGCTTGTTTCTAGGCTCCTACGAGCAGTACTTC. It codes for CASSLFLGSYEQYF.

The chain carries TRBV28 and TRBJ1-6, with D unclear. Trimming cost V 2 bases and J 7 bases, with 3 bases left between them. Germline CDR1 is MDHEN and CDR2 is SYDVKM. This CDR3 is built from 12 residues. CDR3 nucleotides: TGTGCCAGCAGTTTACAGAATTCACCCCTCCACTTT. Translated: CASSLQNSPLHF.